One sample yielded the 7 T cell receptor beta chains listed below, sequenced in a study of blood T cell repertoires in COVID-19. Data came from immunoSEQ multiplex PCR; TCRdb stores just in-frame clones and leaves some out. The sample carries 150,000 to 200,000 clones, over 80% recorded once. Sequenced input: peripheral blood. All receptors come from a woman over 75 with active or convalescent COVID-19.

CDR3 sequence: CASSSTGQEQFF. The CDR3 DNA sequence: TGTGCCAGCAGCTCGACTGGACAGGAGCAGTTCTTC. The chain carries TRBV6-5 and TRBJ2-1; D possibly corresponds to TRBD1 (6 bases). The CDR3 runs 12 residues. V was shortened by 6 bases and J by 10 bases, with 13 bases between the two germline ends. Germline assignment: CDR1 MNHEY and CDR2 SVGAGI.

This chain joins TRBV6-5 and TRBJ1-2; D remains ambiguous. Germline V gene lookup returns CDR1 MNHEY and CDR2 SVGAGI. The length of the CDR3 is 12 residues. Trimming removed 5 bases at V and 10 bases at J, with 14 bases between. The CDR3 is CASSPAAGYYTF. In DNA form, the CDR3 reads TGTGCCAGCAGTCCAGCGGCGGGTTACTACACCTTC.

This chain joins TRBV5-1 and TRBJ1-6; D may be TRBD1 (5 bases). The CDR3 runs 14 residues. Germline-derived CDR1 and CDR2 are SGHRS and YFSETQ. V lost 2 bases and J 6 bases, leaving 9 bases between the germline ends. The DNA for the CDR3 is TGCGCCAGCAGCTTTCAGGGTTCTAATTCACCCCTCCACTTT. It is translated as CASSFQGSNSPLHF.

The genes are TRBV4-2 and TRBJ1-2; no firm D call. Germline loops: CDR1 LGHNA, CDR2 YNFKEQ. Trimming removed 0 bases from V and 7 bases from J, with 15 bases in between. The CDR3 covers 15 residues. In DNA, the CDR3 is TGTGCCAGCAGCCAAGACGTCGGGGTAATTGCTGGCTACACCTTC. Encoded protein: CASSQDVGVIAGYTF.

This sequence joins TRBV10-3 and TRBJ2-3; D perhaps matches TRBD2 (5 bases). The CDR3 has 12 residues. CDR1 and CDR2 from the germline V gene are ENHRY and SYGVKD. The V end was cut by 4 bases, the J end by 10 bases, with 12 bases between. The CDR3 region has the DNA TGTGCCATCAGTGCCGGGAAGCAGGCGCAGTATTTT. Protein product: CAISAGKQAQYF.

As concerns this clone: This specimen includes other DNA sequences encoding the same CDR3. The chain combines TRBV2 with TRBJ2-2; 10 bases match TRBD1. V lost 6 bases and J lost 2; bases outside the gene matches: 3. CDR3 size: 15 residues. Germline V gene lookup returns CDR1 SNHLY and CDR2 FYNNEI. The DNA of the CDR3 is TGTGCCAGCAGCCGGGACAGGGGTAACACCGGGGAGCTGTTTTTT. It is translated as CASSRDRGNTGELFF.

The DNA of the CDR3 is TGTGCCAGCAGCCTCCGACTAGCGGGAGTCACAGATACGCAGTATTTT. Amino acid sequence: CASSLRLAGVTDTQYF. V and J are TRBV7-6 and TRBJ2-3; 12 nucleotides line up with TRBD2. CDR3 length equals 16 residues. Germline values: CDR1 SGHVS, CDR2 FNYEAQ. V lost 5 bases, J lost 2 bases, and 5 bases stayed unmatched.